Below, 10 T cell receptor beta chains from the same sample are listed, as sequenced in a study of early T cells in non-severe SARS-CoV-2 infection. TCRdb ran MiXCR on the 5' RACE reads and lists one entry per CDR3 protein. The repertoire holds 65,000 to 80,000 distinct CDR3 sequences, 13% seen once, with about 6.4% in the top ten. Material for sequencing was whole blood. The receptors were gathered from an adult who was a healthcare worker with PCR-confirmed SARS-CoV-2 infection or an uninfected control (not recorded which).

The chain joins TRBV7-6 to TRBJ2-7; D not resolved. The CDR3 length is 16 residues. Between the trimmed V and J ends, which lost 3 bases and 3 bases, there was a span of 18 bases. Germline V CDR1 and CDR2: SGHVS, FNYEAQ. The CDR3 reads CASSLTMARAHYEQYF. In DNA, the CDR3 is TGTGCCAGCAGCTTGACAATGGCCCGGGCCCACTACGAGCAGTACTTC.

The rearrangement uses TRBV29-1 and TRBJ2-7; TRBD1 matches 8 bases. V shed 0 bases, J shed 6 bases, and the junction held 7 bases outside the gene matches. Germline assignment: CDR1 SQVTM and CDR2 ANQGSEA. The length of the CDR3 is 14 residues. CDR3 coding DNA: TGCAGCGTTGAAGATACAGGGGGAATGGGCGAGCAGTACTTC. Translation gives CSVEDTGGMGEQYF.

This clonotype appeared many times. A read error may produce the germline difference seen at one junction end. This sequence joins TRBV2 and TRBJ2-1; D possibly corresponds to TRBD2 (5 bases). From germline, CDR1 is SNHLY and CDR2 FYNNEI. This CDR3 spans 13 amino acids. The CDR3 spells CASSEADYHEQFF. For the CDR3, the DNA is TGTGCCAGCAGTGAAGCTGACTACCATGAGCAGTTCTTC. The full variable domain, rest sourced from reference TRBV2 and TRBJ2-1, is EPEVTQTPSHQVTQMGQEVILRCVPISNHLYFYWYRQILGQKVEFLVSFYNNEISEKSEIFDDQFSVERPDGSNFTLKIRSTKLEDSAMYFCASSEADYHEQFFGPGTRLTVL.

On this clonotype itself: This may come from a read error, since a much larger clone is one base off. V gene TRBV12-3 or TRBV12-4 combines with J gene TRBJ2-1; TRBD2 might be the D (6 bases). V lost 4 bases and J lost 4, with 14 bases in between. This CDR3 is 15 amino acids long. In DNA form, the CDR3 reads TGTGCCAGCAGTTCCCGGGACTGGGGATACAATGAGCAGTTCTTC. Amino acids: CASSSRDWGYNEQFF.

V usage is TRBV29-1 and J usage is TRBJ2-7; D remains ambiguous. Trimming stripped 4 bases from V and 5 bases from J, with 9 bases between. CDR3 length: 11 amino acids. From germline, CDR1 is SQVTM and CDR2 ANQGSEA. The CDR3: CSVVVANEQYF. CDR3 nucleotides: TGCAGCGTTGTGGTCGCCAACGAGCAGTACTTC.

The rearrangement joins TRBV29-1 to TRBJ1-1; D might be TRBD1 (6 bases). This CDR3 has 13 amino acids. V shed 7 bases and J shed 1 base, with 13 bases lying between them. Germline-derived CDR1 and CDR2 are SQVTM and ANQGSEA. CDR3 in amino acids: CSANRDANTEAFF. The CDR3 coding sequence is TGCAGCGCAAACAGGGATGCGAACACTGAAGCTTTCTTT.

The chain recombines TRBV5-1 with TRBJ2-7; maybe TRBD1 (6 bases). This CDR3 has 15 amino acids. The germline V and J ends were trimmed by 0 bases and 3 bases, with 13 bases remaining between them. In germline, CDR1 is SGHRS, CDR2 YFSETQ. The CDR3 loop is CASSLAGAGVYEQYF. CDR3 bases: TGCGCCAGCAGCTTGGCCGGGGCAGGGGTCTACGAGCAGTACTTC. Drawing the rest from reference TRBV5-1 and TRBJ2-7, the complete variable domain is KAGVTQTPRYLIKTRGQQVTLSCSPISGHRSVSWYQQTPGQGLQFLFEYFSETQRNKGNFPGRFSGRQFSNSRSEMNVSTLELGDSALYLCASSLAGAGVYEQYFGPGTRLTVT.

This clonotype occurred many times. The chain's CDR3 is CASSLSGLIFSYEQYF. The CDR3 DNA is TGTGCCAGCAGTTTATCGGGACTAATATTTAGCTACGAGCAGTACTTC. The chain recombines TRBV27 with TRBJ2-7, with 7 nucleotides matching TRBD2. CDR3 length: 16 residues. The germline gives CDR1 MNHEY, CDR2 SMNVEV (reference sequence). The J segment lost 3 bases and the V segment lost 0 bases, leaving 8 bases of the junction unmatched.

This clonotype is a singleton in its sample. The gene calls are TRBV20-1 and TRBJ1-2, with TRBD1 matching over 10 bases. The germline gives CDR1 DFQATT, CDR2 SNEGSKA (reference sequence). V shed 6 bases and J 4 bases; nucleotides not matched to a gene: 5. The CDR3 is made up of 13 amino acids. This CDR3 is CSARQGASYGYTF. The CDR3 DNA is TGCAGTGCGCGACAGGGGGCGAGCTATGGCTACACCTTC.

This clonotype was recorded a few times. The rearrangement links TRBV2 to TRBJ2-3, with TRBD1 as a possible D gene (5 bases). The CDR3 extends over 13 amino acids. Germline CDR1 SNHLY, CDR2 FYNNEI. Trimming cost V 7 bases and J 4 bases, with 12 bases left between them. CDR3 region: CASTTQGADTQYF. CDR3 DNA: TGTGCCAGCACGACGCAGGGTGCAGATACGCAGTATTTT.